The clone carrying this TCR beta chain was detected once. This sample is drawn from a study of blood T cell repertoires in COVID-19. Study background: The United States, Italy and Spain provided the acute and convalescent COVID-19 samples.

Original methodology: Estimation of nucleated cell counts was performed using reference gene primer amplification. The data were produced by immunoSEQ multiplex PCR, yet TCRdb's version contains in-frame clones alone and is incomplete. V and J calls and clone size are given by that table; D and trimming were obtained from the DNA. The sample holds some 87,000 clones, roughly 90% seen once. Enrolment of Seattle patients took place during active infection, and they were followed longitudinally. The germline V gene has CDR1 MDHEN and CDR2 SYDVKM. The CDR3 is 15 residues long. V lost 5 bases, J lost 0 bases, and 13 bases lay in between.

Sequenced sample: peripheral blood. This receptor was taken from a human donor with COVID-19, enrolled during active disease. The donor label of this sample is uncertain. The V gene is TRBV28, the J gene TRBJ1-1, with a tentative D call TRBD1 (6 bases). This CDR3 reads CASSPPTGLNTEAFF. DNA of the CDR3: TGTGCCAGCAGTCCGCCGACAGGCTTGAACACTGAAGCTTTCTTT.